This TCR beta chain was sequenced in a study of human T cells and chemical hapten exposure (dated by TCRdb to 2020 to 2023). Looking at the study overall: For sensitization, 2% DPC in acetone was applied to a 2 cm by 2 cm area of upper inner arm skin. In alopecia patients, the study followed how the peripheral blood TCR repertoire changed in vivo over primary and secondary sensitization to diphenylcyclopropenone (DPC), a hapten. Throughout the study period of approximately 23 weeks, patients also received therapeutic DPC doses to the scalp every week. Nearly 30 alopecia patients provided blood for TCR sequencing at one to four time points (pre-sensitization, 2, 6 and 24 weeks). The patient cohort, mostly female, included alopecia areata with under or over 50% scalp involvement, alopecia totalis and alopecia universalis. Patient blood was sampled pre-sensitization (week 0) and at 2, 6 and about 24 weeks after DPC sensitization. Libraries were combined into a pool for sequencing, and differences in TCR yield between samples came mainly from small differences in library volumes within the pool. Patch testing on the upper back used Finn chambers containing 0.01% DPC, with scoring done after 6 days according to International Contact Dermatitis Research Group standards.

According to the study, the label for this sample's time point signals: pre-sensitization, week 0. Sample treatment or condition, as interpreted from the label and publication: therapeutic diphenylcyclopropenone sensitization with weekly scalp DPC. Blood at each patch-test visit was drawn before the patch test was applied. Patients were eligible if aged 18 to 70, diagnosed with alopecia and judged suitable for DPC therapy, and pregnant patients were excluded. Unfractionated whole blood was collected in Tempus Blood RNA tubes, and total RNA was extracted from that blood. The study at large found these results: Significantly more large CDR3 similarity clusters were formed by expanded TCRs than by pre-sensitization or healthy control sets, consistent with antigen-driven responses. Alopecia, a presumed autoimmune disease, was present in all patients, so the immune response of the patients might differ from that of healthy individuals. The number of TCRs above 1 in 1000 frequency did not change with DPC sensitization; there was no evidence of global repertoire structure alterations. A positive correlation was found between the number of PT1 expanded TCRs and patch test score, with significance reached at thresholds 8, 16 and 32 but not 4. After repeated subsampling, changes were observed in the strength of the expansion versus patch-test correlation and in the threshold at which the correlation became significant.

This clonotype was recorded a few times. It lacks a known antigen. No clone much larger than this one lies a single base away; base qualities are absent. Receptor libraries were prepared by RACE. Sequencing was performed on a NextSeq 500. Library preparation attached unique molecular identifiers to individual cDNA molecules for quantitative, reproducible TCR counting. For every blood RNA sample, sequencing covered both the TCR alpha and TCR beta chains. Turning to the authors' computational methods: A median of around 96,000 TCRs per sample was observed, with a range of about 20,000 to 750,000. V, J and CDR3 annotation of the TCR reads was performed with the Decombinator software suite. For PS versus PT1 abundance plots, all samples were subsampled to the same number of TCRs (28,000). Expanded TCRs were defined as absent before sensitization and observed at least eight times at the 2-week time point. The public reads were reanalyzed by TCRdb: fastp trimming at Q25, MiXCR alignment, in-frame beta chains only. Identical CDR3 protein sequences are pooled into one entry, listed with their most common genes and DNA. The authors' filters were not applied to this entry. Present in this sample are 300,000 to 450,000 distinct CDR3 sequences, 4.5% to 5.5% of which were seen just once. Clones ranked in the top ten supply around 8.8% of the sample.

The receptor was isolated from a woman aged 18-29 years with alopecia areata. Some clones in this sample may be carry-over from other donors' samples. The source material was whole blood, sampled in connection with sensitization to the hapten diphenylcyclopropenone (DPC).

The DNA sequence follows: TGTGCCAGCAGCGGGGTAACTGAAGCTTTCTTT. Its protein reads: CASSGVTEAFF. The chain couples TRBV7-2 to TRBJ1-1, with the D gene uncertain. The CDR3, cysteine through phenylalanine, is 11 amino acids long. Kept here is only the CDR3 DNA, which spans 33 bases and is read in frame from base 1. Via the germline V gene, CDR1 is SGHTA and CDR2 FQGNSA. Trimming removed 5 bases from V and 5 bases from J, leaving 6 bases between the germline ends.